The sequence of this T cell receptor (beta chain) was determined in a study of T-cell reconstitution after alpha-beta-depleted transplantation in children. The authors prepared the TCRbeta library with unique molecular identifiers. TCRdb fed the PCR reads into MiXCR, producing one record per CDR3 protein. The table lists under 350,000 distinct CDR3 sequences, around 9.6% of them singletons. The CDR3 extends over 13 amino acids. Trimming removed 10 bases at V and 3 bases at J, with 14 bases between. Germline CDR1 is ENHRY and CDR2 is SYGVKD. The sample holds many counts of this clonotype. The specimen was PBMCs from the stem cell graft donor, collected from the stem cell graft. The chain links TRBV10-3 to TRBJ2-3; D may be TRBD1 or TRBD2 (5 bases each). The sequence was obtained from a human donor who donated a stem cell graft to a child with SCID. The CDR3 reads CATVGDATDTQYF. In DNA, the CDR3 is TGTGCCACCGTGGGGGACGCGACAGATACGCAGTATTTT.